What follows is one T cell receptor (beta chain) and its context. The antigen remains undetermined. TCRdb passed the 5' RACE reads through MiXCR, listing each CDR3 protein once. The table records approximately 260,000 distinct CDR3 sequences, about 14% of them present only once. The sample originates from a study of identical twins. Study results and caveats: Clonotypes of the beta chain that were abundant in cord blood carried fewer insertions (memory repertoires showed none). An excess of low generation probability was shown by twin-shared out-of-frame alpha sequences.

The germline gives CDR1 SGHTA, CDR2 FQGNSA. The CDR3 has 15 amino acids. J lost 0 bases, V lost 7 bases, and 5 bases had no gene match. The TCR originated in a woman aged 18-30 years in good health. V gene TRBV7-2 combines with J gene TRBJ2-1; 8 positions agree with TRBD1. The specimen was memory (CD45RO+) T cells sorted from blood. The CDR3 reads CASTPGTGSYNEQFF. CDR3 in DNA: TGTGCCAGCACCCCAGGGACAGGCTCCTACAATGAGCAGTTCTTC.